Each of the 22 T cell receptor beta chains below was sequenced from the same sample in a study of T-cell memory formation after mild COVID-19. MiXCR, run by TCRdb on the 5' RACE reads, gives a single entry per CDR3 protein. The table lists hundreds of thousands of distinct CDR3 sequences, roughly 15% of them singletons. The specimen sequenced was PBMCs or a T cell subset sorted from them (not recorded which). The source of these receptors is a young man who had mild COVID-19 (a few samples of this study predate the infection). Cell type and time point are not known.

The gene calls are TRBV24-1 and TRBJ2-3; the match to TRBD1 covers 9 bases. Per the germline V gene, CDR1 is KGHDR and CDR2 is SFDVKD. The CDR3 is 16 residues long. V shed 4 bases, J shed 4 bases, and the junction held 8 bases outside the gene matches. CDR3 in amino acids: CATSEETGTGSDTQYF. Here the CDR3 DNA reads TGTGCCACCAGTGAGGAGACCGGGACAGGGTCAGATACGCAGTATTTT.

This clonotype was observed a few times. CDR3 sequence (DNA): TGTGCCAGCAGCTTAGTGGCGGGGAGTACCGGGGAGCTGTTTTTT. Its protein is CASSLVAGSTGELFF. The chain joins TRBV7-9 to TRBJ2-2; a possible D gene is TRBD2 (6 bases). The CDR3 consists of 15 residues. CDR1 and CDR2 (germline): SEHNR, FQNEAQ (reference sequence). Trimming removed 1 base from V and 5 bases from J, with 11 bases in between. Drawing the rest from reference TRBV7-9 and TRBJ2-2, the complete variable domain is DTGVSQNPRHKITKRGQNVTFRCDPISEHNRLYWYRQTLGQGPEFLTYFQNEAQLEKSRLLSDRFSAERPKGSFSTLEIQRTEQGDSAMYLCASSLVAGSTGELFFGEGSRLTVL.

Only a few counts were recorded for this clonotype. CDR3 sequence reads: CASSLWGNTQPQHF. In DNA, the CDR3 is TGTGCCAGCAGTTTGTGGGGGAATACTCAGCCCCAGCATTTT. The chain links TRBV28 to TRBJ1-5; TRBD1 is a possible D gene (5 bases). Per the germline V gene, CDR1 is MDHEN and CDR2 is SYDVKM. The CDR3 runs to 14 residues. V lost 3 bases and J lost 6, with 12 bases in between.

The J gene is TRBJ2-2, the V gene TRBV4-1; the D is unclear. The CDR3 is made up of 14 amino acids. V dropped 2 bases and J dropped 1 base, with 5 bases sitting between them. Germline V gene sequence: CDR1 MGHRA, CDR2 YSYEKL. The CDR3 DNA sequence: TGCGCCAGCAGCCAACCCAAGAACACCGGGGAGCTGTTTTTT. This codes for CASSQPKNTGELFF.

This clonotype has just a few counts. V usage is TRBV7-2 and J usage is TRBJ2-5, with TRBD2 identical over 7 bases. The CDR3 is 14 residues long. The germline V gene has CDR1 SGHTA and CDR2 FQGNSA. V lost 4 bases, J lost 0 bases, and 2 bases stayed unmatched. CDR3 amino acids: CASSSSGNQETQYF. The CDR3 DNA reads as TGTGCCAGCAGCTCTAGCGGCAACCAAGAGACCCAGTACTTC.

This clonotype was recorded a few times. The chain couples TRBV12-3 or TRBV12-4 to TRBJ2-7; the D gene is possibly TRBD1 (5 bases). CDR3 length: 15 amino acids. Trimming pared 2 bases from V and 3 bases from J, leaving 14 bases between. CDR3 sequence reads: CASSLFQGKVYEQYF. CDR3 bases: TGTGCCAGCAGTTTATTTCAGGGAAAGGTCTACGAGCAGTACTTC.

This clonotype was observed a few times. The DNA of the CDR3 is TGCAGTGCCCCCAGGAGCACAGATACGCAGTATTTT. Translation gives CSAPRSTDTQYF. This chain uses TRBV20-1 with TRBJ2-3; unclear D gene. CDR3 length: 12 amino acids. CDR1 is DFQATT, CDR2 SNEGSKA, per germline (reference sequence). Trimming took off 6 bases at V and 0 bases at J, with 7 bases between the two ends.

The chain uses TRBV20-1 and TRBJ2-7; D is unclear. This CDR3 contains 14 residues. Germline assignment: CDR1 DFQATT and CDR2 SNEGSKA (reference sequence). Deletions cut 6 bases from V and 1 base from J, with 16 bases between. This CDR3 reads CSAVPPSSSYEQYV. In nucleotides, the CDR3 is TGCAGTGCCGTACCACCCAGCTCTTCCTACGAGCAGTACGTC.

J is TRBJ2-1 and V is TRBV7-9; maybe TRBD1 (6 bases). Germline-derived CDR1 and CDR2 are SEHNR and FQNEAQ (reference sequence). The V gene lost 5 bases and the J gene lost 6 bases, with 17 bases spanning the gap. There are 15 residues in the CDR3. CDR3 in amino acids: CASSQGTSEVNEQFF. For the CDR3, the DNA is TGTGCCAGCAGCCAGGGGACCAGCGAGGTCAATGAGCAGTTCTTC.

This chain connects TRBV7-2 to TRBJ2-1; 12 bases align to TRBD2. The CDR3 totals 15 residues. The junction had 8 bases not matched to a gene; V was cut back by 7 bases and J by 7 bases. Germline loops: CDR1 SGHTA, CDR2 FQGNSA. This CDR3 is CASKRTSGVGNEQFF. The CDR3 region has the DNA TGTGCCAGCAAAAGGACTAGCGGGGTGGGAAATGAGCAGTTCTTC.

The rearrangement joins TRBV7-9 to TRBJ1-4; D is possibly TRBD1 (5 bases). CDR1 is SEHNR, CDR2 FQNEAQ, per germline (reference sequence). V was shortened by 4 bases and J by 7 bases, with 25 bases between the two germline ends. This CDR3 region has 18 residues. CDR3 DNA: TGTGCCAGCAGCTCCTTAAAGCGGGCTTCTGGGGGAATTGAAAAACTGTTTTTT. This encodes CASSSLKRASGGIEKLFF.

V usage is TRBV20-1 and J usage is TRBJ2-5; the D gene is possibly TRBD1 (5 bases). V was cut by 3 bases and J by 5 bases, with 16 bases left in between. Germline CDR1 is DFQATT and CDR2 is SNEGSKA (reference sequence). This CDR3 region has 14 residues. DNA of the CDR3: TGCAGTGCTAGCAGGGCGGTTGTCAGGGAGACCCAGTACTTC. This sequence encodes CSASRAVVRETQYF.

This clonotype was detected many times. This chain uses TRBV25-1 with TRBJ2-3; TRBD2 agrees at 9 bases. This CDR3 contains 19 residues. Per the germline V gene, CDR1 is MGHDK and CDR2 is SYGVNS. J was trimmed by 3 bases and V by 5 bases; bases with no gene match: 18. The CDR3 DNA is TGTGCCAGCAGTAGGTCCTCTGGCGGGGGGGCCGGGGCAACAGATACGCAGTATTTT. It is translated as CASSRSSGGGAGATDTQYF.

This clonotype was observed a few times. V usage is TRBV7-3 and J usage is TRBJ2-3, with TRBD2 matching 9 bases. Germline lookup yields CDR1 SGHTA and CDR2 FQGTGA. The CDR3 extends over 16 amino acids. Trimming cost V 4 bases and J 2 bases; bases outside gene matches: 7. This CDR3 is CASSSAAGGITDTQYF. CDR3 DNA sequence: TGTGCCAGCAGCTCCGCCGCGGGGGGGATCACAGATACGCAGTATTTT.

In this sample, this clonotype turned up many times. The chain recombines TRBV4-3 with TRBJ2-2, with D unresolved. Germline loops: CDR1 LGHNA, CDR2 YSLEER. The CDR3 contains 16 residues. Trimming shortened V by 0 bases and J by 6 bases, and 14 bases separated the two germline ends. DNA of the CDR3: TGCGCCAGCAGCCAAGATCCCGAAGGTTTGCCCGGGGAGCTGTTTTTT. It translates to CASSQDPEGLPGELFF.

This clonotype was observed many times. V gene TRBV7-2 combines with J gene TRBJ2-7; 7 nucleotides match TRBD1. Trimming cost V 4 bases and J 6 bases; bases outside gene matches: 3. This CDR3 region has 12 residues. Germline V CDR1 and CDR2: SGHTA, FQGNSA. The CDR3 is CASSSYRGEQYF. The CDR3 DNA reads TGTGCCAGCAGCTCGTACAGGGGCGAGCAGTACTTC.

The chain couples TRBV11-2 to TRBJ2-5; D may be TRBD2 (5 bases). The ends were cut back, 6 bases at V and 9 bases at J, with 17 bases in the middle. CDR3 length: 13 residues. From germline, CDR1 is SGHAT and CDR2 FQNNGV. CDR3 region: CASRRPGLKAQYF. The DNA for the CDR3 is TGTGCCAGCAGAAGACCGGGATTAAAGGCCCAGTACTTC.

The V and J genes are TRBV7-9 and TRBJ2-7; a weak D match, TRBD1 (6 bases). Per the germline V gene, CDR1 is SEHNR and CDR2 is FQNEAQ (reference sequence). The CDR3 is made up of 13 amino acids. Trimming took off 2 bases at V and 5 bases at J, with 10 bases between the two ends. CDR3 amino acids: CASSLLQGHEQYV. The DNA of the CDR3 is TGTGCCAGCAGCTTATTACAGGGCCACGAGCAGTACGTC.

The V gene is TRBV7-9, the J gene TRBJ2-3; 8 bases are shared with TRBD2. Germline V gives CDR1 SEHNR, CDR2 FQNEAQ (reference sequence). V dropped 6 bases and J dropped 2; count of bases not matched to a gene: 13. This CDR3 region has 17 residues. CDR3 in DNA: TGTGCCAGCAGGCCGACACGTCGTAGCGGGAACACAGATACGCAGTATTTT. As protein: CASRPTRRSGNTDTQYF. Drawing the rest from reference TRBV7-9 and TRBJ2-3, the complete variable domain is DTGVSQNPRHKITKRGQNVTFRCDPISEHNRLYWYRQTLGQGPEFLTYFQNEAQLEKSRLLSDRFSAERPKGSFSTLEIQRTEQGDSAMYLCASRPTRRSGNTDTQYFGPGTRLTVL.

This clonotype was found a few times. The rearrangement joins TRBV10-3 to TRBJ2-3, with 10 bases that match TRBD2. V gave up 6 bases and J gave up 5 bases; unmatched junction bases: 5. Germline-derived CDR1 and CDR2 are ENHRY and SYGVKD. This CDR3 region has 14 residues. CDR3 DNA sequence: TGTGCCATCAGCGCTAGCGGGGGAGGAGATACGCAGTATTTT. Translation gives CAISASGGGDTQYF.

The chain is built from TRBV5-4 and TRBJ2-7; 11 nucleotides agree with TRBD2. After removal of 2 bases from V and 0 bases from J, the junction contained 1 base not matched to a gene. Germline V lookup: CDR1 SGHNT, CDR2 YYREEE (reference sequence). This CDR3 spans 15 amino acids. CDR3 protein: CASSFSGGASYEQYF. DNA for the CDR3: TGTGCCAGCAGCTTTAGCGGGGGGGCCTCCTACGAGCAGTACTTC.

CDR3 in amino acids: CASRGTGGWGNQPQHF. The CDR3 DNA reads TGTGCCAGCAGGGGTACAGGGGGCTGGGGCAATCAGCCCCAGCATTTT. The rearrangement joins TRBV6-6 to TRBJ1-5, with 9 bases fitting TRBD1. V trimming: 6 bases; J trimming: 2 bases; junction bases outside the gene matches: 8. Germline V gene data show CDR1 as MNHNY and CDR2 as SVGAGI (reference sequence). The CDR3 covers 16 residues.